Below, 7 T cell receptor beta chains from the same sample are listed, as sequenced in a study of technical replicates of blood from a handful of donors. The protocol was immunoSEQ multiplex PCR, while the TCRdb copy is restricted to in-frame clones and leaves out a portion. The table includes over 50,000 clones, 97% detected once. Sequencing was performed on T cells isolated from PBMCs. These receptors came from a human donor in good health.

The chain recombines TRBV9 with TRBJ1-3; 9 bases fit TRBD1. Germline V gene sequence: CDR1 SGDLS, CDR2 YYNGEE. V lost 4 bases, J lost 7 bases, and 6 bases stayed unmatched. There are 14 residues in the CDR3. In DNA form, the CDR3 reads TGTGCCAGCAGCTCCAGGACAGGGGAGAACACCATATATTTT. It is translated as CASSSRTGENTIYF.

CDR3 amino acids: CSVGRLAGGYNEQFF. The CDR3 DNA reads TGCAGCGTGGGTCGACTAGCAGGAGGGTACAATGAGCAGTTCTTC. The chain joins TRBV29-1 to TRBJ2-1; 7 bases line up with TRBD2. V dropped 6 bases and J dropped 4; count of bases not matched to a gene: 12. This CDR3 is 15 amino acids long. In germline, CDR1 is SQVTM, CDR2 ANQGSEA.

This clone came up once. The chain has TRBV30 and TRBJ2-1; 7 nucleotides agree with TRBD2. V shed 1 base and J 0 bases; nucleotides not matched to a gene: 9. There are 17 residues in the CDR3. Germline CDR1 is GTSNPN and CDR2 is SVGIG (reference sequence). The DNA of the CDR3 is TGTGCCTGGAGTGACAGCGGGACCAACCACTCCTACAATGAGCAGTTCTTC. It specifies CAWSDSGTNHSYNEQFF. Using reference TRBV30 and TRBJ2-1 for the parts outside the CDR3, the full variable domain is SQTIHQWPATLVQPVGSPLSLECTVEGTSNPNLYWYRQAAGRGLQLLFYSVGIGQISSEVPQNLSASRPQDRQFILSSKKLLLSDSGFYLCAWSDSGTNHSYNEQFFGPGTRLTVL.

The chain employs TRBV6-1 and TRBJ1-2; perhaps TRBD1 as D (5 bases). This CDR3 contains 15 residues. Trimming removed 0 bases at V and 4 bases at J, with 12 bases between. Germline V gene sequence: CDR1 MNHNS, CDR2 SASEGT. The CDR3 DNA is TGTGCCAGCAGTGAAGCGCTGGGCCAGGGCTATGGCTACACCTTC. This translates into CASSEALGQGYGYTF.

CDR3 protein: CASSSGQVGQPQHF. CDR3 nucleotide sequence: TGTGCCAGCAGCTCCGGACAGGTGGGTCAGCCCCAGCATTTT. This chain connects TRBV5-4 to TRBJ1-5, with 7 positions matching TRBD1. Germline V gives CDR1 SGHNT, CDR2 YYREEE (reference sequence). The J segment lost 6 bases and the V segment lost 3 bases, leaving 6 bases of the junction unmatched. The CDR3 has 14 residues.

J is TRBJ2-7 and V is TRBV7-6; the match to TRBD2 covers 9 bases. CDR1 is SGHVS and CDR2 is FNYEAQ in the germline V gene. This CDR3 has 14 residues. J was trimmed by 3 bases and V by 5 bases; bases with no gene match: 5. Here the CDR3 reads CASSQREVLYEQYF. In nucleotides, the CDR3 is TGTGCCAGCAGCCAGCGGGAGGTCCTCTACGAGCAGTACTTC.

The genes are TRBV5-1 and TRBJ2-5; D might be TRBD2 (7 bases). V was trimmed by 0 bases and J by 4 bases, leaving 19 bases between them. This CDR3 contains 17 residues. Germline V lookup: CDR1 SGHRS, CDR2 YFSETQ. The DNA for the CDR3 is TGCGCCAGCAGCTTGGGACTAGCCCCAGGGGCCTCAGAGACCCAGTACTTC. Encoded protein: CASSLGLAPGASETQYF. Full variable domain (missing parts from reference TRBV5-1 and TRBJ2-5): KAGVTQTPRYLIKTRGQQVTLSCSPISGHRSVSWYQQTPGQGLQFLFEYFSETQRNKGNFPGRFSGRQFSNSRSEMNVSTLELGDSALYLCASSLGLAPGASETQYFGPGTRLLVL.